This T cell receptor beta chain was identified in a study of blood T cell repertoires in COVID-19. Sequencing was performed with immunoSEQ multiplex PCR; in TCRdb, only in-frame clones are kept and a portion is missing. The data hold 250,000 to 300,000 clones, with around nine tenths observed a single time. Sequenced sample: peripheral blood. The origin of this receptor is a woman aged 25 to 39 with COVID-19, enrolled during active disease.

The CDR3 bases are TGCAGCGTTCTTGGCGGGAACACCGGGGAGCTGTTTTTT. This codes for CSVLGGNTGELFF. The chain uses TRBV29-1 and TRBJ2-2; D gene unclear. Germline-derived CDR1 and CDR2 are SQVTM and ANQGSEA. V was shortened by 5 bases and J by 1 base, with 8 bases between the two germline ends. CDR3 size: 13 residues.